A selection of T cell receptor beta chains follows, all from one sample in a study of cytomegalovirus exposure and HLA in healthy donors. Sequencing was performed with immunoSEQ multiplex PCR; in TCRdb, only in-frame clones are kept and a portion is missing. Its table lists approximately 54,000 clones. Sequencing was carried out using PBMCs. The receptor source for this set is a woman between 40 and 50 years old in good health and CMV-seronegative. Each CDR3 is given with its conserved first and last residue.

j_call,v_call,cdr3_length,cdr3_aa
TRBJ2-7,TRBV28,13,CASIRTDPYEQYF
TRBJ1-2,TRBV19,14,CASSPQRDNYGYTF
TRBJ1-6,TRBV5-4,15,CASSNWTATNSPLHF
TRBJ2-2,TRBV4-2,17,CASSQPWDLSHTGELFF
TRBJ1-5,TRBV2,12,CAAGGPDQPQHF
TRBJ1-2,TRBV28,11,CASSQDYGYTF
TRBJ1-2,TRBV19,13,CASKRQGDYGYTF
TRBJ1-4,TRBV18,15,CASSPGGGRNEKLFF
TRBJ2-1,TRBV15,15,CATSSGTSGANEQFF
TRBJ2-5,TRBV28,15,CASSPGTGFQETQYF
TRBJ2-7,TRBV19,15,CASNRRRGQAYEQYF
TRBJ1-1,TRBV6-6,14,CASRPGVPDTEAFF
TRBJ1-1,TRBV27,16,CASSWGVISMNTEAFF
TRBJ2-7,TRBV7-2,14,CASSSMLSGGEQYF
TRBJ2-7,TRBV6-6,11,CASRTSNEQYF
TRBJ1-3,TRBV7-2,14,CASSAHQGGNTIYF
TRBJ2-7,TRBV9,16,CASSVAPDASSYEQYF
TRBJ1-5,TRBV4-2,15,CASSQNGGGTQPQHF
TRBJ2-3,TRBV7-9,16,CASSLLGVGRADTQYF
TRBJ1-2,TRBV28,13,CASSGQGVSGYTF
TRBJ1-2,TRBV19,13,CASSTTVVDGYTF
TRBJ1-2,TRBV6-1,15,CASSRFIAQGNGYTF
TRBJ2-1,TRBV2,14,CASSEGRGDNEQFF
TRBJ2-3,TRBV29-1,15,CSVALGGAVADTQYF
TRBJ2-7,TRBV4-1,14,CASSQKVLGYEQYF
TRBJ2-5,TRBV5-6,14,CASSSKRGWETQYF
TRBJ2-2,TRBV4-3,15,CASSQGLTVTGELFF
TRBJ2-7,TRBV27,15,CASSLTQGALYEQYF
TRBJ2-3,TRBV5-1,15,CASSLEGGSPDTQYF
TRBJ1-1,TRBV10-3,11,CAAQGPTEAFF
TRBJ2-5,TRBV11-2,14,CASSLVDLQETQYF
TRBJ1-4,TRBV18,16,CASSLYRGTTNEKLFF
TRBJ1-1,TRBV6-1,13,CASSGQMNTEAFF
TRBJ1-5,TRBV2,16,CASSPGSRKSNQPQHF
TRBJ2-1,TRBV9,15,CASSVGLGNYNEQFF
TRBJ2-5,TRBV7-9,14,CASSLAGGRENQYF
TRBJ2-1,TRBV5-1,16,CASSLEAGRFYNEQFF
TRBJ1-6,TRBV19,19,CASSDRISALGNNNSPLHF
TRBJ2-7,TRBV5-1,13,CASSWTGINEQYF
TRBJ1-1,TRBV6-5,11,CAGRQEAEAFF
TRBJ2-1,TRBV7-9,13,CASSGGVGSVEFF
TRBJ1-2,TRBV4-1,15,CASSQDRQGRDGYTF
TRBJ1-2,TRBV20-1,11,CSAPEGYGYTF
TRBJ2-7,TRBV28,14,CASSRDGLYYEQYF
TRBJ2-7,TRBV6-6,12,CASSDRSYEQYF
TRBJ2-7,TRBV5-1,16,CASSLASGLANYEQYF
TRBJ2-5,TRBV7-2,15,CASSKPYRARETQYF
TRBJ2-2,TRBV5-5,14,CASSFGGNTGELFF